A single sample gave rise to the 23 T cell receptor beta chains below, sequenced in a study of Graves' ophthalmopathy and Graves' hyperthyroidism. Amplified TCR beta CDR3 regions were obtained using RNA transcripts as template. Second-round multiplex PCR followed a first-round RT-PCR using HTBI primers. One entry per CDR3 protein results from TCRdb running MiXCR on the multiplex PCR reads. The table shows 600,000 to 650,000 distinct CDR3 sequences, with over 20% occurring only once. The sequencing sample was made of peripheral blood. The source is a woman between 18 and 30 years old with stable Graves' hyperthyroidism. Some clones in this sample may be carry-over from other donors' samples.

This clonotype has at least ten counts. The V gene is TRBV6-5, the J gene TRBJ1-2; 7 positions agree with TRBD1. The CDR3 consists of 11 residues. Per germline, CDR1 MNHEY and CDR2 SVGAGI. Germline trimming cut 4 bases from V and 10 bases from J; bases unmatched to any gene: 3. CDR3 protein: CASSLGQIYTF. CDR3 coding DNA: TGTGCCAGCAGTTTGGGACAGATCTACACCTTC.

This clonotype has a count of ten or more. The CDR3 DNA follows: TGTGCCAGCAGTTACGAGGGGGTTGGTGCACCCCTCCACTTT. Its translation is CASSYEGVGAPLHF. The chain uses TRBV6-5 and TRBJ1-6; D may be TRBD1 (6 bases). Trimming removed 2 bases at V and 11 bases at J, with 13 bases between. CDR3 length equals 14 residues. CDR1 MNHEY and CDR2 SVGAGI come from the germline V gene.

The chain couples TRBV6-5 to TRBJ2-7; TRBD1 is a possible D gene (6 bases). Germline V gives CDR1 MNHEY, CDR2 SVGAGI. V was clipped by 5 bases and J by 0 bases, with 11 bases between them. The CDR3 consists of 14 residues. The CDR3 sequence is CASSNRALSYEQYF. DNA for the CDR3: TGTGCCAGCAGTAACAGGGCTCTCTCCTACGAGCAGTACTTC.

Many counts were recorded for this clonotype. The gene calls are TRBV15 and TRBJ2-7; perhaps D is TRBD1 or TRBD2 (5 bases each). Trimming removed 9 bases at V and 2 bases at J, with 8 bases between. This CDR3 comprises 11 residues. CDR1 and CDR2 from the germline V gene are LNHNV and YYDKDF (reference sequence). CDR3 nucleotides: TGTGCCACGGGACCAACCTACGAGCAGTACTTC. Its protein is CATGPTYEQYF.

This clonotype was seen repeatedly, ten times or more. The DNA for the CDR3 is TGTGCCAGCAGTGAAGAACAGGGGAGCTCCTACGAGCAGTACTTC. It translates to CASSEEQGSSYEQYF. This sequence joins TRBV6-1 and TRBJ2-7; TRBD1 matches at 7 bases. The J segment lost 0 bases and the V segment lost 1 base, leaving 3 bases of the junction unmatched. The germline CDR1 and CDR2 sequences are MNHNS and SASEGT. CDR3 length equals 15 residues.

V gene TRBV6-5 combines with J gene TRBJ2-2, with 12 bases identical to TRBD2. The V and J ends lost 4 bases and 7 bases, in that order; junction bases with no gene match: 7. The CDR3 has 16 residues. Germline V lookup: CDR1 MNHEY, CDR2 SVGAGI. Here the CDR3 reads CASSFLAGGLDGELFF. For the CDR3, the DNA is TGTGCCAGCAGTTTTCTAGCGGGGGGGCTGGACGGGGAGCTGTTTTTT.

This clonotype was seen only a few times. The chain links TRBV12-3 or TRBV12-4 to TRBJ1-6; D ambiguous. The V gene lost 5 bases and the J gene lost 9 bases, with 14 bases spanning the gap. The CDR3 loop spans 14 amino acids. Here the CDR3 DNA reads TGTGCCAGCAGTCTTCCCCTTGCGGGTTCACCCCTCCACTTT. Amino acid sequence: CASSLPLAGSPLHF.

This clonotype was detected only once. The CDR3 spells CASSPVPGGDEQYF. Here the CDR3 DNA reads TGCGCCAGCAGCCCCGTGCCAGGGGGCGACGAGCAGTACTTC. J is TRBJ2-7 and V is TRBV5-1, with 8 bases lining up with TRBD1. J was trimmed by 5 bases and V by 4 bases; bases with no gene match: 8. The CDR3 extends over 14 amino acids. In germline, CDR1 is SGHRS, CDR2 YFSETQ.

The rearrangement links TRBV20-1 to TRBJ1-6; 9 positions agree with TRBD1. The CDR3 spans 14 residues. Germline V gene data show CDR1 as DFQATT and CDR2 as SNEGSKA (reference sequence). V was pared by 6 bases and J by 6 bases, with 6 bases of the junction left unmatched. The CDR3 region is CSAWDREGNSPLHF. CDR3 nucleotide sequence: TGCAGTGCGTGGGACAGGGAGGGTAATTCACCCCTCCACTTT.

This clonotype was observed at least ten times. The chain links TRBV9 to TRBJ2-2; TRBD2 aligns across 7 bases. The CDR3 is 17 amino acids. After removal of 2 bases from V and 8 bases from J, the junction contained 15 bases not matched to a gene. Germline assignment: CDR1 SGDLS and CDR2 YYNGEE. CDR3 amino acids: CASSVNPAGTPAGELFF. The CDR3 coding sequence is TGTGCCAGCAGCGTGAATCCAGCGGGGACCCCCGCAGGGGAGCTGTTTTTT.

This clonotype was detected ten times or more. The genes are TRBV6-1 and TRBJ1-3; D unresolved. Germline loops: CDR1 MNHNS, CDR2 SASEGT. Trimming took off 2 bases at V and 4 bases at J, with 6 bases between the two ends. The CDR3 is made up of 13 amino acids. The CDR3 nucleotides are TGTGCCAGCAGTGAATATTCAGGAAACACCATATATTTT. It specifies CASSEYSGNTIYF.

This clonotype was detected many times. The CDR3 loop is CASSFGGGALAYSGANVLTF. CDR3 sequence (DNA): TGTGCCAGCAGTTTCGGCGGGGGGGCCCTAGCCTACTCTGGGGCCAACGTCCTGACTTTC. The V and J genes are TRBV12-3 or TRBV12-4 and TRBJ2-6, with 9 bases identical to TRBD2. The CDR3 runs to 20 residues. J gave up 0 bases and V 3 bases, and 12 bases lay outside the gene matches.

The chain recombines TRBV2 with TRBJ2-1; 13 bases are a match to TRBD2. CDR3 length equals 15 residues. Germline loops: CDR1 SNHLY, CDR2 FYNNEI. The V and J ends lost 7 bases and 4 bases, in that order; junction bases with no gene match: 4. CDR3 sequence reads: CASKTGLAGYNEQFF. CDR3 nucleotide sequence: TGTGCCAGCAAGACGGGACTAGCGGGGTACAATGAGCAGTTCTTC.

V is TRBV6-4 and J is TRBJ2-5, with D possibly matching TRBD2 (6 bases). CDR1 is MRHNA and CDR2 is SNTAGT in the germline V gene. With 5 bases removed from V and 5 bases from J, the gap between germline ends came to 12 bases. This CDR3 spans 13 amino acids. In nucleotides, the CDR3 is TGTGCCAGCAGTTACGGAGGGTGGGAGACCCAGTACTTC. Translation: CASSYGGWETQYF.

V gene TRBV24-1 combines with J gene TRBJ2-2, with 7 bases aligning to TRBD1. The CDR3 is made up of 16 amino acids. Germline CDR1 KGHDR, CDR2 SFDVKD. Trimming took 3 bases from V and 2 from J; bases not matched to a gene: 5. The CDR3 DNA is TGTGCCACCAGTGATCATCGGACAGGTAACACCGGGGAGCTGTTTTTT. It specifies CATSDHRTGNTGELFF.

This clonotype was counted only a few times. A much larger clone lies a single base off, so this may be a read error. The chain joins TRBV11-2 to TRBJ2-7; D is ambiguous. This CDR3 is built from 13 residues. The V and J ends lost 1 base and 4 bases respectively, with 8 bases between them. The germline V gene has CDR1 SGHAT and CDR2 FQNNGV. As DNA, the CDR3 is TGTGCCAGCAGCTTAGCTTCAATATACGAGCAGTACGTC. Encoded protein: CASSLASIYEQYV.

A note on this clonotype: A read error may explain this, as a much larger clone is one base away. Lacking the conserved final phenylalanine or tryptophan, this CDR3 likely reflects a read error. V usage is TRBV20-1 and J usage is TRBJ1-2, with no clear D. V was trimmed by 6 bases and J by 0 bases, leaving 20 bases between them. The CDR3 is made up of 16 amino acids. Per the germline V gene, CDR1 is DFQATT and CDR2 is SNEGSKA (reference sequence). CDR3 in amino acids: CSARPGSGPTNYGYTV. Here the CDR3 DNA reads TGCAGTGCGCGACCGGGGAGCGGACCGACTAACTATGGCTACACCGTC.

The rearrangement joins TRBV18 to TRBJ2-7; 12 bases are a match to TRBD2. Germline assignment: CDR1 KGHSH and CDR2 LQKENI. The CDR3 consists of 17 residues. V dropped 3 bases and J dropped 0; count of bases not matched to a gene: 6. The CDR3 is CASSPGLAGSSSYEQYF. For the CDR3, the DNA is TGTGCCAGCTCACCTGGACTAGCGGGGAGTAGCTCCTACGAGCAGTACTTC.

This clonotype occurred many times. V gene TRBV29-1 combines with J gene TRBJ1-1; 7 bases align to TRBD1. Germline V gives CDR1 SQVTM, CDR2 ANQGSEA. V gave up 6 bases and J gave up 5 bases; unmatched junction bases: 9. The CDR3 covers 13 residues. The CDR3 loop is CSVTGDITTEAFF. CDR3 DNA sequence: TGCAGCGTAACAGGGGATATTACTACTGAAGCTTTCTTT.

This clonotype was seen ten or more times. The chain is built from TRBV10-3 and TRBJ2-5, with 8 bases fitting TRBD1. This CDR3 contains 15 residues. V lost 0 bases and J lost 4; bases outside the gene matches: 4. Germline values: CDR1 ENHRY, CDR2 SYGVKD. Here the CDR3 reads CAISESDRALETQYF. The CDR3 DNA reads as TGTGCCATCAGTGAGTCGGACAGGGCGCTAGAGACCCAGTACTTC.

On this clonotype: This may come from a read error, since a much larger clone is one base off. This likely comes from a read error, as the CDR3 has no conserved phenylalanine or tryptophan at its end. The chain joins TRBV9 to TRBJ1-2; no definite D call. Germline values: CDR1 SGDLS, CDR2 YYNGEE. Trimming removed 4 bases from V and 0 bases from J, with 13 bases in between. This CDR3 is 15 amino acids long. The CDR3 DNA reads as TGTGCCAGCAGCCGGGGAAGGGCGACTAACTATGGCTACACCGTC. This encodes CASSRGRATNYGYTV.

This clonotype was recorded at least ten times. The rearrangement links TRBV7-2 to TRBJ2-4; D unresolved. This CDR3 contains 14 residues. CDR1 is SGHTA, CDR2 FQGNSA, per germline. V was trimmed by 1 base and J by 0 bases, leaving 4 bases between them. The DNA for the CDR3 is TGTGCCAGCAGCTTAGGGCTAGCCAAAAACATTCAGTACTTC. Encoded protein: CASSLGLAKNIQYF.

This clonotype occurred a few times. A read error may explain this, as a much larger clone is one base away. The rearrangement joins TRBV3-1 to TRBJ1-5; tentatively, D is TRBD1 (5 bases). V gave up 6 bases and J gave up 3 bases, with 9 bases separating them. The germline gives CDR1 LGHDT, CDR2 YNNKEL (reference sequence). The CDR3 totals 13 residues. Here the CDR3 DNA reads TGTGCCAGCAGTAAGGACACCAATCAGCCCCAGCATTTT. Translating it yields CASSKDTNQPQHF.